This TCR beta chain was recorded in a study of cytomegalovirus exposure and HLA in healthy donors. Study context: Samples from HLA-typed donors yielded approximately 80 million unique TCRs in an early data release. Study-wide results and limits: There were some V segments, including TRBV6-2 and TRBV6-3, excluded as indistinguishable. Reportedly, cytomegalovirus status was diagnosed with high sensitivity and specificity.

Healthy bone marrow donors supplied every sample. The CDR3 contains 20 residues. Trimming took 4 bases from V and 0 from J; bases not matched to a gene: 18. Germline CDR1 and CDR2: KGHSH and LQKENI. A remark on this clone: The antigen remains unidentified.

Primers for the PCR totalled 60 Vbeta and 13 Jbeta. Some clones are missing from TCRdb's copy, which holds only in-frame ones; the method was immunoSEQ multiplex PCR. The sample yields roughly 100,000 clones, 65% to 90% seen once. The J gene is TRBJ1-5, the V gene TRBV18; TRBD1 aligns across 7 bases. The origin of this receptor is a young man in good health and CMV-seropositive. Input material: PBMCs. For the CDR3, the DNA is TGTGCCAGCTCACAGGCGGATGGGTTAGGGGGCTGGAATAGCAATCAGCCCCAGCATTTT. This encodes CASSQADGLGGWNSNQPQHF.